The next 29 T cell receptor beta chains were all read from a single sample in a study of T-cell reconstitution after alpha-beta-depleted transplantation in children. Using unique molecular identifiers, the investigators prepared the TCRbeta library. TCRdb recomputed calls from the PCR reads with MiXCR, one row per CDR3 protein. Of about 500,000 distinct CDR3 sequences listed, approximately 29% were seen once; the top ten hold 2% to 3%. The sample in question was PBMCs from the stem cell graft donor, obtained from the stem cell graft. Every receptor here comes from a human donor who donated a stem cell graft to a child with aplastic anemia.

The rearrangement joins TRBV7-2 to TRBJ1-5; a possible D gene is TRBD1 (5 bases). The CDR3 is 13 amino acids. V gave up 4 bases and J gave up 5 bases, with 9 bases separating them. Per the germline V gene, CDR1 is SGHTA and CDR2 is FQGNSA. In DNA, the CDR3 is TGTGCCAGCAGCTGGGACGGTTATCAGCCCCAGCATTTT. Translated: CASSWDGYQPQHF.

This clonotype occurred a few times. This chain connects TRBV7-2 to TRBJ2-3, with D perhaps TRBD2 (5 bases). Germline V gives CDR1 SGHTA, CDR2 FQGNSA. The CDR3 is 15 residues long. V shed 4 bases and J shed 5 bases, with 16 bases lying between them. The chain's CDR3 is CASSSGYGPLDTQYF. CDR3 bases: TGTGCCAGCAGCTCGGGATACGGTCCCTTAGATACGCAGTATTTT.

This clonotype was seen a few times. The V gene is TRBV7-9, the J gene TRBJ2-2, with 7 bases lining up with TRBD1. Germline lookup yields CDR1 SEHNR and CDR2 FQNEAQ (reference sequence). The CDR3 consists of 17 residues. The ends lost 4 bases at V and 1 base at J; junction bases unmatched: 9. In DNA, the CDR3 is TGTGCCAGCAGCTCGATGGACAGGAGTCAGAACACCGGGGAGCTGTTTTTT. Translating it yields CASSSMDRSQNTGELFF. Complete variable domain (other parts from reference TRBV7-9 and TRBJ2-2): DTGVSQNPRHKITKRGQNVTFRCDPISEHNRLYWYRQTLGQGPEFLTYFQNEAQLEKSRLLSDRFSAERPKGSFSTLEIQRTEQGDSAMYLCASSSMDRSQNTGELFFGEGSRLTVL.

This clonotype was counted only a few times. V is TRBV7-2 and J is TRBJ1-2; D not resolved. V was shortened by 3 bases and J by 6 bases, with 11 bases between the two germline ends. The CDR3 covers 13 residues. CDR1 and CDR2 from the germline V gene are SGHTA and FQGNSA. This CDR3 reads CASSLFAGNGYTF. The CDR3 DNA sequence: TGTGCCAGCAGCTTGTTCGCCGGTAATGGCTACACCTTC.

This clonotype was recorded a few times. The CDR3 DNA reads TGTGCCTGGAGTCTCCGGGGGGTCGGGGTCAACACTGAAGCTTTCTTT. Its translation is CAWSLRGVGVNTEAFF. The chain uses TRBV30 and TRBJ1-1; a weak D match, TRBD1 (5 bases). This CDR3 region has 16 residues. Germline CDR1 is GTSNPN and CDR2 is SVGIG (reference sequence). Trimming removed 2 bases at V and 2 bases at J, with 18 bases between.

The chain has TRBV4-2 and TRBJ1-2; possibly TRBD1 for D (5 bases). With 0 bases removed from V and 2 bases from J, the gap between germline ends came to 10 bases. Germline CDR1 and CDR2: LGHNA and YNFKEQ. This CDR3 has 15 amino acids. DNA of the CDR3: TGTGCCAGCAGCCAAGACGAGGGGAAGAACTATGGCTACACCTTC. Translating it yields CASSQDEGKNYGYTF.

This chain joins TRBV11-2 and TRBJ2-1, with 8 positions matching TRBD2. Losses at the gene ends were 7 bases for V and 2 bases for J; bases not matched to a gene: 19. The CDR3 extends over 19 amino acids. The germline V gene encodes CDR1 SGHAT and CDR2 FQNNGV. CDR3: CASIPRGGGVQSAYNEQFF. CDR3 in DNA: TGTGCCAGCATCCCCCGGGGGGGAGGTGTTCAAAGCGCCTACAATGAGCAGTTCTTC.

CDR3 sequence: CSAEGLTDTQYF. CDR3 coding DNA: TGCAGTGCTGAGGGTCTCACAGATACGCAGTATTTT. The chain uses TRBV20-1 and TRBJ2-3, with D possibly being TRBD2 (5 bases). V lost 5 bases and J lost 2, with 8 bases in between. Germline V lookup: CDR1 DFQATT, CDR2 SNEGSKA (reference sequence). This CDR3 is 12 amino acids long.

As DNA, the CDR3 is TGTGCCAGTAGTAGGACGGACATCGCGGAGACCCAGTACTTC. Its translation: CASSRTDIAETQYF. The chain recombines TRBV19 with TRBJ2-5, with a weak D call TRBD1 (5 bases). The CDR3 has 14 amino acids. CDR1 is LNHDA, CDR2 SQIVND, per germline (reference sequence). Trimming left V 4 bases short and J 5 bases short, with 14 bases between.

The V gene is TRBV7-2, the J gene TRBJ2-5; 7 positions agree with TRBD1. Germline CDR1 reads SGHTA; CDR2 reads FQGNSA. CDR3 length equals 15 residues. Trimming removed 5 bases from V and 5 bases from J; junction bases left unmatched: 11. CDR3 loop: CASSPSSGGSETQYF. The CDR3 coding sequence is TGTGCCAGCAGCCCATCTTCAGGGGGTAGTGAGACCCAGTACTTC.

The V and J genes are TRBV7-2 and TRBJ1-4, with D hard to call. The germline gives CDR1 SGHTA, CDR2 FQGNSA. This CDR3 spans 13 amino acids. Trimming took 5 bases from V and 5 from J, leaving 9 bases between them. CDR3: CASSLYGNEKLFF. CDR3 coding DNA: TGTGCCAGCAGCCTATACGGGAATGAAAAACTGTTTTTT.

This chain links TRBV12-3 or TRBV12-4 with TRBJ1-5, with unresolved D. The CDR3 consists of 13 residues. The V end lost 3 bases, the J end lost 5 bases, and 8 bases lay between the germline ends. The CDR3 region is CASSLGKHQPQHF. Here the CDR3 DNA reads TGTGCCAGCAGTTTGGGTAAACATCAGCCCCAGCATTTT.

A few counts support this clonotype. The V call is TRBV5-5, the J call TRBJ2-7; the match to TRBD1 covers 9 bases. Germline V CDR1 and CDR2: SGHKS, YYEKEE (reference sequence). The CDR3 runs 13 residues. The V segment lost 2 bases and the J segment 5 bases; nucleotides outside the gene matches: 2. Here the CDR3 reads CASSLGQGHEQYV. DNA for the CDR3: TGTGCCAGCAGCTTAGGACAGGGGCACGAGCAGTACGTC.

Worth noting for this clonotype: This may be a read error: a much more frequent sequence differs by one nucleotide. The J gene is TRBJ1-2, the V gene TRBV18; D gene uncertain. CDR3 length: 13 amino acids. Germline values: CDR1 KGHSH, CDR2 LQKENI. CDR3 nucleotides: TGTGCCAGCTCACCACGGCAGGACTATGGCTACATCTTC. Its translation is CASSPRQDYGYIF. The whole variable domain, remainder taken from reference TRBV18 and TRBJ1-2, is NAGVMQNPRHLVRRRGQEARLRCSPMKGHSHVYWYRQLPEEGLKFMVYLQKENIIDESGMPKERFSAEFPKEGPSILRIQQVVRGDSAAYFCASSPRQDYGYIFGSGTRLTVV.

The chain is built from TRBV11-2 and TRBJ2-3; TRBD2 matches 9 bases. The CDR3 runs 18 residues. The V and J ends lost 0 bases and 6 bases, in that order; junction bases with no gene match: 13. The germline gives CDR1 SGHAT, CDR2 FQNNGV. As DNA, the CDR3 is TGTGCCAGCAGCTTAGAGATTAGCGGGGGCGGGGGAGCGGATACGCAGTATTTT. Its protein is CASSLEISGGGGADTQYF.

The chain uses TRBV19 and TRBJ2-1; 12 bases line up with TRBD2. CDR1 is LNHDA and CDR2 is SQIVND in the germline V gene (reference sequence). The CDR3 length is 15 residues. Unmatched junction bases numbered 1, after V lost 3 bases and J lost 4 bases. The CDR3 nucleotides are TGTGCCAGTAGTATCGGACTAGCGGGGTACAATGAGCAGTTCTTC. This codes for CASSIGLAGYNEQFF.

This chain joins TRBV20-1 and TRBJ1-3; D is unresolved. The CDR3 is made up of 13 amino acids. Germline-derived CDR1 and CDR2 are DFQATT and SNEGSKA (reference sequence). The V end was cut by 3 bases, the J end by 2 bases, with 8 bases between. The CDR3 reads CSARVQAGNTIYF. CDR3 sequence (DNA): TGCAGTGCTAGGGTCCAGGCTGGAAACACCATATATTTT.

This clonotype was found many times. J is TRBJ2-3 and V is TRBV5-1; D may correspond to TRBD1 or TRBD2 (6 bases each). Trimming left V 7 bases short and J 4 bases short, with 19 bases between. The CDR3 has 15 residues. The germline V gene encodes CDR1 SGHRS and CDR2 YFSETQ. In DNA form, the CDR3 reads TGCGCCAGCTCCGAACAGGGTATAGCGGCAGATACGCAGTATTTT. Translated: CASSEQGIAADTQYF.

The gene calls are TRBV12-3 or TRBV12-4 and TRBJ1-3; perhaps TRBD1 as D (5 bases). The CDR3 is 15 amino acids. V was trimmed by 9 bases and J by 2 bases, leaving 17 bases between them. The CDR3 DNA reads TGTGCCAGTGGACACGAACCGGATACTGGAAACACCATATATTTT. Translating gives CASGHEPDTGNTIYF.

In its sample, this clonotype was seen once. The rearrangement joins TRBV20-1 to TRBJ2-5; 10 bases align to TRBD1. The trim removed 4 bases at V and 4 bases at J, leaving 9 bases unmatched. Germline CDR1 DFQATT, CDR2 SNEGSKA (reference sequence). The length of the CDR3 is 15 residues. The CDR3 region is CSATRTGGYRETQYF. CDR3 DNA sequence: TGCAGTGCTACCAGGACAGGGGGGTACCGAGAGACCCAGTACTTC.

CDR3 amino acids: CASRPRGRLDTGELFF. The CDR3, as DNA: TGTGCCAGCAGACCCCGGGGGAGGTTGGACACCGGGGAGCTGTTTTTT. The J gene is TRBJ2-2, the V gene TRBV12-3 or TRBV12-4; perhaps TRBD2 as D (6 bases). The V end was cut by 6 bases, the J end by 3 bases, with 17 bases between. The CDR3 is made up of 16 amino acids.

The sample holds a few counts of this clonotype. The V call is TRBV20-1, the J call TRBJ1-1; no definite D call. This CDR3 is 12 amino acids long. Germline V gives CDR1 DFQATT, CDR2 SNEGSKA (reference sequence). The V end was cut by 6 bases, the J end by 7 bases, with 15 bases between. The CDR3 loop reads CSASTRRGEAFF. CDR3 DNA sequence: TGCAGTGCCTCAACCCGCAGAGGTGAAGCTTTCTTT.

The V gene is TRBV21-1, the J gene TRBJ1-5. TRBV21-1 is assigned pseudogene status. The CDR3 is 12 residues long. This chain's CDR3 is CASIHSNQPQHF. CDR3 nucleotides: TGTGCCAGCATCCATAGCAATCAGCCCCAGCATTTT.

J is TRBJ2-7 and V is TRBV7-2; D perhaps matches TRBD1 (6 bases). V shed 0 bases and J shed 3 bases, with 12 bases lying between them. Germline assignment: CDR1 SGHTA and CDR2 FQGNSA. The CDR3 sequence is 15 residues long. CDR3 protein: CASSLAPDRNYEQYF. CDR3 DNA sequence: TGTGCCAGCAGCTTAGCCCCCGACAGGAACTACGAGCAGTACTTC.

This clonotype was seen only once. The V gene is TRBV7-2, the J gene TRBJ2-2; D gene ambiguous. This CDR3 is built from 17 residues. Germline V lookup: CDR1 SGHTA, CDR2 FQGNSA. Trimming cost V 1 base and J 6 bases, with 18 bases left between them. The CDR3 DNA reads as TGTGCCAGCAGCTTAGGAAATGCTAGGAGTTTAGCCGGGGAGCTGTTTTTT. Amino acids: CASSLGNARSLAGELFF.

The sample holds a few counts of this clonotype. The chain employs TRBV6-5 and TRBJ2-7; 9 positions agree with TRBD2. This CDR3 contains 15 residues. V was pared by 3 bases and J by 2 bases, with 5 bases of the junction left unmatched. CDR1 and CDR2 from the germline V gene are MNHEY and SVGAGI. For the CDR3, the DNA is TGTGCCAGCAGTTATTTGGTAGCGGGAGCCTACGAGCAGTACTTC. Translated: CASSYLVAGAYEQYF.

The J gene is TRBJ2-5, the V gene TRBV12-3 or TRBV12-4; TRBD2 aligns across 9 bases. CDR3 length: 14 amino acids. With V trimmed by 6 bases and J by 10 bases, 12 bases remained unmatched. The CDR3, as DNA: TGTGCCAGCAGCACCGGGACTAGCAAAAGCGACCAGTACTTC. Its translation: CASSTGTSKSDQYF.

At least ten counts were recorded for this clonotype. This chain joins TRBV15 and TRBJ2-1; D is unresolved. Germline lookup yields CDR1 LNHNV and CDR2 YYDKDF (reference sequence). Trimming stripped 0 bases from V and 2 bases from J, with 20 bases between. The CDR3 covers 19 residues. The CDR3: CATSREGRPKAVPYNEQFF. For the CDR3, the DNA is TGTGCCACCAGCAGAGAAGGTAGACCAAAGGCTGTCCCCTACAATGAGCAGTTCTTC.

This clonotype came up a few times. V usage is TRBV4-3 and J usage is TRBJ2-3; D gene uncertain. Trimming removed 3 bases from V and 5 bases from J, with 12 bases in between. The CDR3 has 14 amino acids. Germline V CDR1 and CDR2: LGHNA, YSLEER. Here the CDR3 DNA reads TGCGCCAGCAGCCATCTATCATCGGGAGATACGCAGTATTTT. Its translation: CASSHLSSGDTQYF.